This TCR beta chain was identified during a study of regulatory T cells in long-lasting Graves disease. Findings and limits, study-wide: Graves' patients with persistent disease showed TCR diversity lower than patients newly diagnosed. Thyroid tissue was not sampled; only peripheral blood was.

In this sample, this clonotype turned up once. The antigen remains unidentified. Building of the TCR beta libraries involved iRepertoire HTBI primers and Arm-PCR of CDR3 regions. TCRdb processed the multiplex PCR reads anew with MiXCR; each CDR3 protein has one entry. Of 300,000 or so distinct CDR3 sequences in the sample, around 20% are singletons; the top ten hold roughly 29%. CDR1 is MNHEY and CDR2 is SVGEGT in the germline V gene. V was cut by 6 bases and J by 1 base, with 12 bases left in between. The CDR3 has 14 residues. Time point of the sample: persistent/refractory GD, antithyroid drugs over 5 years with positive TRAb. Following extraction of RNA from PBMCs, that RNA was used to make the TCR library.

The chain uses TRBV6-2 or TRBV6-3 and TRBJ1-1; D uncertain. This clonotype was obtained from a female donor with Graves disease. This material consisted of peripheral blood mononuclear cells (PBMCs), taken when the disease was refractory, from a patient treated with antithyroid drugs. CDR3 bases: TGTGCCAGCAGCCCCTTACGGGGGAACACTGAAGCTTTCTTT. Amino acid sequence: CASSPLRGNTEAFF.